The next 22 T cell receptor beta chains were all read from a single sample in a study of T cells after yellow fever vaccination. From the 5' RACE reads, TCRdb called clonotypes with MiXCR, one entry per CDR3 protein. The data hold over 300,000 distinct CDR3 sequences, with over 3.5% observed a single time. Sample: PBMCs, taken 5 days after the yellow fever booster vaccination. The receptor source for this set is a man aged 18 to 30 who received the YFV17D yellow fever vaccine.

The rearrangement links TRBV5-1 to TRBJ1-1; 7 bases are shared with TRBD1. Germline values: CDR1 SGHRS, CDR2 YFSETQ. The ends lost 4 bases at V and 1 base at J; junction bases unmatched: 7. The CDR3 has 15 amino acids. The CDR3 sequence: CASSQQGIGNTEAFF. The CDR3 nucleotides are TGCGCCAGCAGCCAACAGGGGATCGGGAACACTGAAGCTTTCTTT.

This clonotype was observed a few times. The gene calls are TRBV11-3 and TRBJ2-1, with D perhaps TRBD1 (5 bases). The ends were cut back, 4 bases at V and 0 bases at J, with 16 bases in the middle. CDR1 and CDR2 from the germline V gene are SGHNT and YENEEA. The CDR3 is made up of 17 amino acids. CDR3 sequence reads: CASSSRQTPDSYNEQFF. Here the CDR3 DNA reads TGTGCCAGCAGCTCCCGACAGACACCCGACTCCTACAATGAGCAGTTCTTC.

There are many counts of this clonotype. The chain has TRBV7-2 and TRBJ2-5; 7 nucleotides match TRBD2. The V gene end was trimmed by 4 bases and the J gene end by 2 bases; junction bases not matched to a gene: 4. The CDR3 totals 14 residues. Germline lookup yields CDR1 SGHTA and CDR2 FQGNSA. The CDR3 nucleotides read TGTGCCAGCAGCTCAGCGGGGCTACAAGAGACCCAGTACTTC. Its translation is CASSSAGLQETQYF.

This clonotype was detected a few times. The chain combines TRBV5-4 with TRBJ1-2; D is undetermined. In germline, CDR1 is SGHNT, CDR2 YYREEE (reference sequence). The length of the CDR3 is 14 residues. The V end lost 6 bases, the J end lost 1 base, and 13 bases lay between the germline ends. The CDR3 sequence: CASTSKRGNYGYTF. The DNA for the CDR3 is TGTGCCAGCACCTCGAAGCGTGGTAACTATGGCTACACCTTC.

This clonotype turned up a few times. The chain recombines TRBV4-3 with TRBJ2-2, with D possibly matching TRBD1 (6 bases). Per the germline V gene, CDR1 is LGHNA and CDR2 is YSLEER. This CDR3 is 18 amino acids long. V gave up 0 bases and J gave up 1 base, with 15 bases separating them. The CDR3 DNA reads as TGCGCCAGCAGCCAAGAACAGGGAGCGGCCGGGAACACCGGGGAGCTGTTTTTT. It codes for CASSQEQGAAGNTGELFF.

This clonotype was seen only a few times. The chain uses TRBV3-1 and TRBJ2-3, with D unclear. Trimming stripped 5 bases from V and 5 bases from J, with 20 bases between. The CDR3 loop spans 16 amino acids. The germline gives CDR1 LGHDT, CDR2 YNNKEL (reference sequence). CDR3 residues: CASSFGPPPTGDTQYF. CDR3 DNA: TGTGCCAGCAGCTTCGGACCCCCCCCGACTGGAGATACGCAGTATTTT.

This clonotype was seen many times. J is TRBJ2-3 and V is TRBV4-3, with 7 nucleotides matching TRBD2. V shed 0 bases and J 1 base; nucleotides not matched to a gene: 7. The CDR3 sequence is 17 residues long. Looked up from germline, CDR1 is LGHNA and CDR2 is YSLEER. The CDR3 is CASSQDRSGGGTDTQYF. For the CDR3, the DNA is TGCGCCAGCAGCCAAGATCGGTCGGGGGGTGGCACAGATACGCAGTATTTT.

The CDR3, as DNA: TGCGCCAGCAGCCAGGACCCTAGCGGGGGCAACTACGAGCAGTACTTC. Its protein is CASSQDPSGGNYEQYF. V is TRBV4-3 and J is TRBJ2-7, with 10 bases lining up with TRBD2. CDR3 length: 16 amino acids. With 3 bases clipped from V and 3 bases from J, the junction kept 8 bases outside the gene matches. Germline V gene lookup returns CDR1 LGHNA and CDR2 YSLEER.

This clonotype was seen ten or more times. The CDR3: CSAPSRGGSGANVLTF. The CDR3 nucleotides read TGCAGTGCTCCCAGTAGGGGGGGATCTGGGGCCAACGTCCTGACTTTC. The chain is built from TRBV20-1 and TRBJ2-6, with D maybe TRBD2 (7 bases). Germline values: CDR1 DFQATT, CDR2 SNEGSKA (reference sequence). The CDR3 runs 16 residues. The ends were cut back, 5 bases at V and 1 base at J, with 15 bases in the middle.

The CDR3 sequence is CASSQGLFNEQFF. As DNA, the CDR3 is TGCGCCAGCAGCCAAGGTCTGTTCAATGAGCAGTTCTTC. V gene TRBV4-1 combines with J gene TRBJ2-1, with D unclear. There are 13 residues in the CDR3. Trimming took off 1 base at V and 6 bases at J, with 7 bases between the two ends. Germline assignment: CDR1 MGHRA and CDR2 YSYEKL.

The chain uses TRBV24-1 and TRBJ2-2, with D tentatively TRBD1 (5 bases). This CDR3 is built from 16 residues. CDR1 and CDR2 (germline): KGHDR, SFDVKD. The V end lost 2 bases, the J end lost 0 bases, and 9 bases lay between the germline ends. This chain's CDR3 is CATSDWAGSNTGELFF. The CDR3 DNA sequence: TGTGCCACCAGTGATTGGGCAGGGTCGAACACCGGGGAGCTGTTTTTT.

The V and J genes are TRBV4-1 and TRBJ1-1; D ambiguous. The CDR3 length is 13 residues. The germline CDR1 and CDR2 sequences are MGHRA and YSYEKL. The V gene lost 1 base and the J gene lost 11 bases, with 14 bases spanning the gap. DNA of the CDR3: TGCGCCAGCAGCCAAGGGTTGTGGCAACTGGCTTTCTTT. It codes for CASSQGLWQLAFF.

V is TRBV5-6 and J is TRBJ2-3, with a weak D call TRBD2 (5 bases). The CDR3 runs 15 residues. Germline V gene lookup returns CDR1 SGHDT and CDR2 YYEEEE. Deletions cut 3 bases from V and 2 bases from J, with 13 bases between. CDR3 DNA sequence: TGTGCCAGCAGCTCAATGGGGAGTGTCACAGATACGCAGTATTTT. Translating it yields CASSSMGSVTDTQYF.

This clonotype was picked up many times. V and J are TRBV7-2 and TRBJ2-5; D is uncertain. Germline CDR1 SGHTA, CDR2 FQGNSA. With 1 base removed from V and 2 bases from J, the gap between germline ends came to 8 bases. The CDR3 totals 14 residues. Here the CDR3 DNA reads TGTGCCAGCAGCTTAGGTGTCAGACAAGAGACCCAGTACTTC. Translating it yields CASSLGVRQETQYF.

In its sample, this clonotype was seen a few times. The V call is TRBV20-1, the J call TRBJ2-2, with D hard to call. CDR1 DFQATT and CDR2 SNEGSKA come from the germline V gene (reference sequence). The CDR3 consists of 17 residues. The V gene lost 1 base and the J gene lost 7 bases, with 22 bases spanning the gap. The chain's CDR3 is CSARARRVGQRSGELFF. In DNA, the CDR3 is TGCAGTGCTAGAGCCCGAAGGGTAGGGCAGAGGAGCGGGGAGCTGTTTTTT.

This clonotype came up a few times. The chain carries TRBV20-1 and TRBJ2-6, with D perhaps matching TRBD2 (5 bases). Trimming removed 1 base at V and 4 bases at J, with 14 bases between. The germline V gene has CDR1 DFQATT and CDR2 SNEGSKA (reference sequence). The CDR3 runs 16 residues. CDR3 DNA: TGCAGTGCTAGAGGCTTGAGGGTATCCGGGGCCAACGTCCTGACTTTC. The encoded protein is CSARGLRVSGANVLTF.

There are a few counts of this clonotype. This chain links TRBV5-1 with TRBJ1-5; a possible D gene is TRBD1 (6 bases). The CDR3 runs to 17 residues. V dropped 4 bases and J dropped 0 bases, with 17 bases sitting between them. The germline CDR1 and CDR2 sequences are SGHRS and YFSETQ. The CDR3 spells CASSPGLDSYSNQPQHF. The DNA for the CDR3 is TGCGCCAGCAGCCCGGGATTGGACAGCTATAGCAATCAGCCCCAGCATTTT.

In this sample, this clonotype turned up a few times. The rearrangement joins TRBV11-2 to TRBJ2-7; D tentatively fits TRBD1 or TRBD2 (6 bases each). Trimming shortened V by 5 bases and J by 2 bases, and 22 bases separated the two germline ends. Germline V gene sequence: CDR1 SGHAT, CDR2 FQNNGV. This CDR3 is 17 amino acids long. This CDR3 reads CASSNSGWGAVTYEQYF. The CDR3 DNA follows: TGTGCCAGCAGCAATTCGGGTTGGGGGGCGGTCACCTACGAGCAGTACTTC.

The chain uses TRBV12-3 or TRBV12-4 and TRBJ2-2, with D unresolved. The CDR3 length is 15 residues. The ends were cut back, 7 bases at V and 3 bases at J, with 15 bases in the middle. The CDR3, as DNA: TGTGCCAGCACCCACCGCCGACCTGACACCGGGGAGCTGTTTTTT. Its protein product is CASTHRRPDTGELFF.

This clonotype was seen a few times. The genes are TRBV7-9 and TRBJ1-5; tentatively, D is TRBD1 (5 bases). Trimming pared 5 bases from V and 2 bases from J, leaving 16 bases between. From germline, CDR1 is SEHNR and CDR2 FQNEAQ (reference sequence). The CDR3 is made up of 16 amino acids. The CDR3 sequence is CASSPGAGKGNQPQHF. DNA of the CDR3: TGTGCCAGCAGCCCCGGGGCAGGGAAGGGCAATCAGCCCCAGCATTTT.

The table lists this clonotype with a few counts. The V call is TRBV5-1, the J call TRBJ1-1; D remains unclear. This CDR3 spans 14 amino acids. The V gene's germline CDR1 is SGHRS and CDR2 YFSETQ. V was clipped by 0 bases and J by 3 bases, with 9 bases between them. CDR3 sequence reads: CASSLGGYDTEAFF. CDR3 DNA sequence: TGCGCCAGCAGCTTGGGAGGGTACGACACTGAAGCTTTCTTT.

This clonotype was detected a few times. This rearrangement joins TRBV1 to TRBJ2-2; the tabulated D call, TRBD2, remains unverified against the DNA. TRBV1 is given as a pseudogene. The CDR3 totals 20 residues. The CDR3 DNA follows: TGCACCAGCAGCCAAGAGGGCGAGACTAGCGGGGATACGAACACCGGGGAGCTGTTTTTT. It yields the protein CTSSQEGETSGDTNTGELFF.